Below, 2 T cell receptor beta chains from the same sample are listed, as sequenced in a study of molecular identifiers for immune sequencing clone quantification. Each CDR3 protein is one row after TCRdb ran MiXCR on the PCR reads. The sample records over 90,000 distinct CDR3 sequences, under 40% being singletons. Input material: naive CD8+ T cells from blood, with Jurkat cell RNA spiked in. Subset defined: FACS-sorted CD8+CD4-CCR7+CD45RA+ naive T cells. The receptors stem from a human donor in good health. Some libraries in this study had Jurkat cell RNA spiked in.

This clonotype has only a few counts. The rearrangement joins TRBV27 to TRBJ2-3; D unresolved. With 5 bases removed from V and 3 bases from J, the gap between germline ends came to 15 bases. The germline CDR1 and CDR2 sequences are MNHEY and SMNVEV (reference sequence). The CDR3 sequence is 15 residues long. The CDR3 reads CASSLLGLGTDTQYF. In nucleotides, the CDR3 is TGTGCCAGCAGTCTCCTGGGGTTGGGGACAGATACGCAGTATTTT.

This clonotype was counted only a few times. The chain employs TRBV13 and TRBJ2-3, with unresolved D. The CDR3 runs 11 residues. V was cut by 5 bases and J by 4 bases, with 4 bases left in between. The germline V gene has CDR1 PRHDT and CDR2 FYEKMQ (reference sequence). The CDR3: CASSTPDTQYF. The CDR3 DNA is TGTGCCAGCAGCACTCCAGATACGCAGTATTTT.